These 19 T cell receptor beta chains originate from one sample sequenced in a study of T cell clonality in common variable immunodeficiency. Whole-study results and caveats: Fewer deletions and N-nucleotide insertions were reportedly seen in common variable immunodeficiency TCR beta sequences.

These TCRs are of unknown antigen specificity. The method was immunoSEQ multiplex PCR; TCRdb's version includes in-frame clones alone and lacks a portion of them. There are about 16,000 clones in the sample, none observed a single time. The sample was peripheral blood mononuclear cells. These receptors were taken from a human donor with common variable immunodeficiency.

This clone has only a few counts. From the germline J gene comes the end of the CDR3, since the read stops 3 residues before it. The chain links TRBV19 to TRBJ1-1; no definite D call. V dropped 2 bases and J dropped 5 bases, with 9 bases sitting between them. Germline V gene sequence: CDR1 LNHDA, CDR2 SQIVND (reference sequence). The CDR3 has 13 residues. This CDR3 is CASSITRSTEAFF. The sequenced CDR3 bases are TGTGCCAGTAGTATAACAAGGTCTACTGAA.

This clone was counted ten times or more. The read terminates 3 residues ahead of where the CDR3 ends, so the germline J gene completes it. The V call is TRBV20-1, the J call TRBJ2-2, with 8 bases fitting TRBD2. J was trimmed by 8 bases and V by 3 bases; bases with no gene match: 8. This CDR3 spans 14 amino acids. Germline loops: CDR1 DFQATT, CDR2 SNEGSKA (reference sequence). The chain's CDR3 is CSASMREVMGELFF. The CDR3 DNA, read in part, is TGCAGTGCTAGTATGCGGGAGGTTATGGGGGAG.

Worth noting for this clone: The observed sequence ends 3 residues before the CDR3 terminus, with the missing tail filled in from the germline J gene. The V and J genes are TRBV18 and TRBJ2-2; possible D gene TRBD2, 6 bases. The V end lost 6 bases, the J end lost 4 bases, and 15 bases lay between the germline ends. CDR1 is KGHSH, CDR2 LQKENI, per germline. This CDR3 contains 15 residues. The DNA read from the CDR3 is TGTGCCAGCTCCCCGCCCTCGGGGGTCACCGGGGAG. Translating it yields CASSPPSGVTGE. From start to end, the CDR3 is CASSPPSGVTGELFF.

In its sample, this clone was seen a few times. The sequence runs out 3 residues before the end of the CDR3; the remainder is reconstructed from the germline J gene. The chain has TRBV7-9 and TRBJ1-2; 10 bases line up with TRBD1. Germline V CDR1 and CDR2: SEHNR, FQNEAQ (reference sequence). CDR3 length: 14 residues. V shed 1 base and J 7 bases; nucleotides not matched to a gene: 3. Incomplete CDR3 DNA: TGTGCCAGCAGCTTAGACTGGGACAGGGGTGGC. This encodes CASSLDWDRGG. The complete CDR3 protein is CASSLDWDRGGYTF.

This clone is classed as large. The observed sequence ends 3 residues before the CDR3 terminus, with the missing tail filled in from the germline J gene. The V call is TRBV10-1, the J call TRBJ2-7, with TRBD2 identical over 10 bases. The V segment lost 3 bases and the J segment 5 bases; nucleotides outside the gene matches: 7. Germline values: CDR1 WNHNN, CDR2 SYGVQD (reference sequence). CDR3 length: 15 amino acids. Partial CDR3 DNA: TGCGCCAGCAGTGAATCTAGCGGGAGTTTCCACGAG. This translates into CASSESSGSFHE. The CDR3 in full is CASSESSGSFHEQYF.

This clone counts as hyperexpanded. The read terminates 3 residues before the CDR3 end, so the remaining end is supplied by the germline J gene. The chain is built from TRBV6-1 and TRBJ1-6; 9 bases are a match to TRBD1. The junction had 15 bases not matched to a gene; V was cut back by 1 base and J by 8 bases. This CDR3 is 19 amino acids long. Germline CDR1 MNHNS, CDR2 SASEGT. The DNA read from the CDR3 is TGTGCCAGCAGTGAAGAGGTAGTAGGGACAGGGTGGTCGGATTCACCC. Translating gives CASSEEVVGTGWSDSP. The CDR3 in its entirety is CASSEEVVGTGWSDSPLHF.

As for this clone: The read ends 3 residues before the CDR3 terminus; that terminus is restored from the germline J gene. This chain connects TRBV19 to TRBJ2-5, with D possibly TRBD1 on 5 matching bases. This CDR3 comprises 13 residues. Between the trimmed V and J ends, which lost 4 bases and 4 bases, there was a span of 10 bases. CDR1 is LNHDA and CDR2 is SQIVND in the germline V gene (reference sequence). The part of the CDR3 DNA that was read is TGTGCCAGTAGTACCCAGGGAACAGAGACC. Translated, it gives CASSTQGTET. The whole CDR3 is CASSTQGTETQYF.

Concerning this clone: The CDR3 goes on 3 residues after the read ends, and that part is filled in from the germline J gene. The rearrangement joins TRBV5-6 to TRBJ2-7; 8 bases line up with TRBD2. Germline V gives CDR1 SGHDT, CDR2 YYEEEE. Losses at the gene ends were 4 bases for V and 5 bases for J; bases not matched to a gene: 8. The CDR3 contains 14 residues. Here the CDR3 reads CASSRGGVGHEQYF. The CDR3 DNA, read in part, is TGTGCCAGCAGCCGGGGGGGGGTGGGCCACGAG.

This clone was seen more than once but under ten times. The CDR3 end falls 3 residues outside the read, so it is completed with the germline J gene. This same CDR3 is encoded by further DNA sequences in the sample. The chain couples TRBV7-9 to TRBJ1-2; possibly TRBD1 for D (5 bases). The germline V and J ends were trimmed by 7 bases and 4 bases, with 13 bases remaining between them. The V gene's germline CDR1 is SEHNR and CDR2 FQNEAQ (reference sequence). This CDR3 contains 13 residues. The CDR3 sequence: CASKAGRVYGYTF. The covered CDR3 bases are TGTGCCAGCAAGGCAGGGAGGGTCTATGGC.

Notes on this clone: The observed sequence ends 3 residues before the CDR3 terminus, with the missing tail filled in from the germline J gene. This chain uses TRBV19 with TRBJ1-5, with unresolved D. Germline lookup yields CDR1 LNHDA and CDR2 SQIVND (reference sequence). This CDR3 has 13 residues. V was trimmed by 5 bases and J by 6 bases, leaving 11 bases between them. CDR3 in amino acids: CASSFSPGQPQHF. The CDR3 DNA, read in part, is TGTGCCAGTAGTTTTTCCCCGGGTCAGCCC.

This clone came up a few times. The CDR3: CASSPQGSGNTIYF. CDR3 DNA (partial): TGCGCCAGCAGCCCACAGGGATCTGGAAACACC. The gene calls are TRBV5-1 and TRBJ1-3; D is possibly TRBD1 (6 bases). The sequence runs out 3 residues before the end of the CDR3; the remainder is reconstructed from the germline J gene. CDR1 SGHRS and CDR2 YFSETQ come from the germline V gene. V lost 4 bases and J 1 base, leaving 9 bases between the germline ends. There are 14 residues in the CDR3.

This clone was counted many times. The DNA read from the CDR3 is TGCAGCGTTGAACCGACTTCGGCGGGAGTGAGCGAG. It specifies CSVEPTSAGVSE. The whole CDR3 sequence reads CSVEPTSAGVSEQYF. V gene TRBV29-1 combines with J gene TRBJ2-7, with 7 bases aligning to TRBD2. With the read ending 3 residues before the CDR3 end, the germline J gene is used to fill in that end. This CDR3 contains 15 residues. The germline gives CDR1 SQVTM, CDR2 ANQGSEA. V was clipped by 2 bases and J by 6 bases; unmatched bases: 13.

This clone was seen a few times. Coverage ceases 3 residues before the CDR3 finishes, and the germline J gene fills in the end. This chain uses TRBV6-1 with TRBJ1-1; TRBD1 matches at 9 bases. Germline V lookup: CDR1 MNHNS, CDR2 SASEGT. After removal of 4 bases from V and 0 bases from J, the junction contained 0 bases not matched to a gene. CDR3 length equals 14 residues. The CDR3 sequence: CASSGTGVNTEAFF. CDR3 bases read: TGTGCCAGCAGTGGGACAGGGGTGAACACTGAA.

In this sample, this clone turned up a few times. The junction and the germline gene differ at one end; a read error may be behind it. The read terminates 3 residues before the CDR3 end, so the remaining end is supplied by the germline J gene. V is TRBV7-9 and J is TRBJ1-1; the match to TRBD1 covers 8 bases. The germline gives CDR1 SEHNR, CDR2 FQNEAQ (reference sequence). The CDR3 is 11 residues long. Partial CDR3 DNA: TGTTCCAGCCCAGGGGGCAGTGAA. Protein: CSSPGGSE. The full-length CDR3 reads as CSSPGGSEAFF.

This clone has only a few counts. Sequencing ends 3 residues short of the CDR3 end; the germline J gene provides the rest. This chain uses TRBV6-2 or TRBV6-3 with TRBJ2-1, with no clear D. V gave up 6 bases and J gave up 9 bases, with 15 bases separating them. The CDR3 is 13 amino acids. Germline loops: CDR1 MNHEY, CDR2 SVGEGT. The part of the CDR3 DNA that was read is TGTGCCAGCAGCACCAAACCACTGATTGAG. This codes for CASSTKPLIE. The full CDR3 protein reads CASSTKPLIEQFF.

Of note for this clone: The read stops 3 residues short of the end of the CDR3; the missing end is completed from the germline J gene. The chain carries TRBV7-2 and TRBJ2-1; perhaps TRBD2 as D (5 bases). The CDR3 runs to 13 residues. Germline lookup yields CDR1 SGHTA and CDR2 FQGNSA. Between the trimmed V and J ends, which lost 6 bases and 5 bases, there was a span of 11 bases. The CDR3 DNA, read in part, is TGTGCCAGCAGTCAGGACTGGCACAATGAG. As protein: CASSQDWHNE. The CDR3 in its entirety is CASSQDWHNEQFF.

Points on this clone: The read ends 3 residues early relative to the CDR3; the germline J gene fills the gap. The chain combines TRBV19 with TRBJ2-1; TRBD2 matches 7 bases. This CDR3 comprises 16 residues. Looked up from germline, CDR1 is LNHDA and CDR2 is SQIVND (reference sequence). J was trimmed by 4 bases and V by 3 bases; bases with no gene match: 9. The DNA read from the CDR3 is TGTGCCAGTAGTATGATCGCAGCGGGAAAATACAATGAG. Translated, it gives CASSMIAAGKYNE. The entire CDR3 protein reads CASSMIAAGKYNEQFF.

This clone was picked up a small number of times. The read falls 3 residues short of the CDR3 end, and the missing part is taken from the germline J gene. The chain couples TRBV7-2 to TRBJ2-5; D gene uncertain. CDR3 length: 13 amino acids. Germline loops: CDR1 SGHTA, CDR2 FQGNSA. The germline V and J ends were trimmed by 1 base and 1 base, with 4 bases remaining between them. The covered CDR3 bases are TGTGCCAGCAGCTTAGTAGTCCAAGAGACC. Translating gives CASSLVVQET. The whole CDR3 region reads CASSLVVQETQYF.

This clone was observed many times. The read terminates 3 residues before the CDR3 end, so the remaining end is supplied by the germline J gene. This rearrangement joins TRBV10-3 to TRBJ1-5, with a tentative D call TRBD1 (5 bases). The germline V gene has CDR1 ENHRY and CDR2 SYGVKD. V shed 2 bases and J shed 5 bases, with 10 bases lying between them. The CDR3 is 14 amino acids. The CDR3 is CAISERGGDQPQHF. Partial CDR3 DNA: TGTGCCATCAGTGAGCGGGGGGGGGATCAGCCC.